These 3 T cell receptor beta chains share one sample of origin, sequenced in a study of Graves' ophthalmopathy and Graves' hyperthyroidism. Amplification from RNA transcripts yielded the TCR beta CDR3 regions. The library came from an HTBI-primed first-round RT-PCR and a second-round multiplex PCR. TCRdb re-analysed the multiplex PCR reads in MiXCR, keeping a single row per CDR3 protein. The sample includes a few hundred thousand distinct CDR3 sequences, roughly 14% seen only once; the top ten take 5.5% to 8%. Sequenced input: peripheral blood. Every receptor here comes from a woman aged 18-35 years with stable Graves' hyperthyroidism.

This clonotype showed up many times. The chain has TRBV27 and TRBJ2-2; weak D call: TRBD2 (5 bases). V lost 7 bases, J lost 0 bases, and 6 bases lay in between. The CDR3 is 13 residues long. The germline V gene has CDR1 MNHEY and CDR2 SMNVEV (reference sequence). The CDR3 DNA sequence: TGTGCCAGCAAGCGGCCGAACACCGGGGAGCTGTTTTTT. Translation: CASKRPNTGELFF.

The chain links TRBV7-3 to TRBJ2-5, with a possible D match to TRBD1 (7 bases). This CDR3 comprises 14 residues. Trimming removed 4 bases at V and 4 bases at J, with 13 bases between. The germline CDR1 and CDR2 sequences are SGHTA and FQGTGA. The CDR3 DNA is TGTGCCAGCAGCTCCCAGGGGGGCGGAGAGACCCAGTACTTC. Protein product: CASSSQGGGETQYF.

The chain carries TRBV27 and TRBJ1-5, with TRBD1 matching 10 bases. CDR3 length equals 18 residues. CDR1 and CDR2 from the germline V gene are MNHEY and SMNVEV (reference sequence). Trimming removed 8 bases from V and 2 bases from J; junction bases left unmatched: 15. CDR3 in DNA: TGTGCCAGCGGTTCAGAATCCGAGACAGGGGGCGGCAATCAGCCCCAGCATTTT. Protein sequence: CASGSESETGGGNQPQHF.